The rows below give T cell receptor beta chains drawn from one sample of a study of T cell clonotyping in hematopoietic cell transplantation. Assay: immunoSEQ multiplex PCR; the TCRdb copy retains only in-frame clones and omits some. The sample shows about 21,000 clones, roughly 90% of them seen only once. The material sequenced was peripheral blood mononuclear cells, taken before stem cell transplant. The origin of the receptors is a man between 18 and 29 years old with biphenotypic leukemia. Some clones in this sample may be carry-over from other donors' samples. Both conserved end residues are part of each CDR3. Fields, in order: V gene, J gene, D gene, clone size, CDR3 protein, CDR3 DNA. D genes are given only for firm matches. Size values are once, few and many counts, or a class for expanded clones, and some rows have none.

TRBV9	TRBJ1-3	TRBD1	once	CASSPDRGKGNTIYF	TGTGCCAGCAGCCCCGACAGGGGGAAAGGAAACACCATATATTTT
TRBV4-1	TRBJ1-1	NA	NA	CASSRGQLRMNTEAFF	TGCGCCAGCAGCCGCGGACAGCTTCGGATGAACACTGAAGCTTTCTTT
TRBV6-1	TRBJ1-2	NA	NA	CASSADGYTF	TGTGCCAGCAGTGCAGATGGCTACACCTTC
TRBV2	TRBJ1-6	NA	NA	CASSGDLNSPLHF	TGTGCCAGCAGTGGAGATCTTAATTCACCCCTCCACTTT
TRBV7-2	TRBJ2-2	NA	NA	CASSPHMTGELFF	TGTGCCAGCAGCCCTCACATGACCGGGGAGCTGTTTTTT
TRBV9	TRBJ2-7	TRBD2	NA	CASSVEIAGVYEQYF	TGTGCCAGCAGCGTAGAAATAGCGGGAGTCTACGAGCAGTACTTC
TRBV5-1	TRBJ1-2	TRBD1	NA	CASSSGQGAYYGYTF	TGCGCCAGCAGCTCCGGACAGGGGGCCTATTATGGCTACACCTTC
TRBV5-1	TRBJ1-2	NA	NA	CASSPDQTTGYTF	TGCGCCAGCAGCCCCGACCAGACCACTGGCTACACCTTC
TRBV30	TRBJ1-5	NA	once	CAWSVRSASNQPQHF	TGTGCCTGGAGTGTACGAAGTGCCAGCAATCAGCCCCAGCATTTT
TRBV29-1	TRBJ2-7	NA	NA	CSVESPESYEQYF	TGCAGCGTTGAGAGTCCGGAATCCTACGAGCAGTACTTC
TRBV7-8	TRBJ2-1	TRBD2	NA	CASSFWGTSGYNEQFF	TGTGCCAGCAGCTTTTGGGGGACTAGCGGTTACAATGAGCAGTTCTTC
TRBV30	TRBJ2-1	TRBD2	NA	CAWSVTSGRRPYNEQFF	TGTGCCTGGAGTGTGACTAGCGGGAGGCGCCCCTACAATGAGCAGTTCTTC
TRBV7-6	TRBJ2-7	NA	NA	CASRAVGAHEQYF	TGTGCCAGCAGAGCGGTCGGGGCCCACGAGCAGTACTTC
TRBV12-5	TRBJ1-5	TRBD1	once	CASGLGTGHQPQHF	TGTGCTAGTGGTCTTGGGACAGGGCATCAGCCCCAGCATTTT
TRBV18	TRBJ2-1	TRBD1	NA	CASSLSRGYNEQFF	TGTGCCAGCTCACTCAGCAGGGGGTACAATGAGCAGTTCTTC
TRBV6-5	TRBJ1-1	TRBD1	NA	CASSYSNPPQGVAFF	TGTGCCAGCAGTTACTCGAATCCCCCACAGGGGGTGGCTTTCTTT
TRBV30	TRBJ2-5	NA	NA	CAWSRASLGETQYF	TGTGCCTGGAGCAGGGCGTCTCTGGGAGAGACCCAGTACTTC
TRBV25-1	TRBJ2-7	NA	NA	CASRNSGTDYEQYF	TGTGCCAGCAGAAACTCCGGGACGGACTACGAGCAGTACTTC
TRBV11-3	TRBJ2-3	NA	NA	CASSLGSGIEGTDTQYF	TGTGCCAGCAGCTTAGGTTCCGGTATAGAGGGCACAGATACGCAGTATTTT
TRBV29-1	TRBJ2-7	NA	NA	CSVGLQGSYEQYF	TGCAGCGTTGGTCTTCAGGGGTCCTACGAGCAGTACTTC
TRBV30	TRBJ2-2	NA	few	CAWSGGLGTGELFF	TGTGCCTGGAGCGGAGGGCTCGGCACCGGGGAGCTGTTTTTT
TRBV7-2	TRBJ2-2	TRBD2	once	CASSMTSGTNTGELFF	TGTGCCAGCAGCATGACTAGCGGGACTAACACCGGGGAGCTGTTTTTT
TRBV5-1	TRBJ2-1	TRBD2	once	CASSRGDGPDTRQFF	TGCGCCAGCTCCCGGGGGGACGGTCCGGATACTCGGCAGTTCTTC
TRBV4-1	TRBJ2-7	NA	NA	CASSQESGGPSYEQYF	TGCGCCAGCAGCCAAGAATCCGGAGGCCCATCCTACGAGCAGTACTTC
TRBV2	TRBJ1-4	NA	NA	CASRTLGEKLFF	TGTGCCAGCAGGACTTTAGGTGAAAAACTGTTTTTT
TRBV29-1	TRBJ1-1	NA	NA	CSVEGDALGTEAFF	TGCAGCGTTGAAGGAGATGCGTTGGGCACTGAAGCTTTCTTT
TRBV25-1	TRBJ1-1	NA	NA	CASSVGLNTEAFF	TGTGCCAGCAGTGTTGGCCTCAACACTGAAGCTTTCTTT
TRBV4-1	TRBJ1-5	TRBD1	NA	CASSQVDGTGGLYSNQPQHF	TGCGCCAGCAGCCAAGTTGATGGGACAGGGGGCCTATATAGCAATCAGCCCCAGCATTTT
TRBV2	TRBJ2-2	TRBD1	NA	CASNKDRANTGELFF	TGTGCCAGCAATAAGGACAGGGCGAACACCGGGGAGCTGTTTTTT
TRBV4-1	TRBJ2-7	TRBD2	few	CASSQVSRGSEQYF	TGCGCCAGCAGCCAGGTCTCGCGGGGGAGCGAGCAGTACTTC
TRBV6-5	TRBJ1-3	TRBD1	NA	CASSTQGWTGNTIYF	TGTGCCAGCAGTACACAGGGGTGGACGGGAAACACCATATATTTT
TRBV5-8	TRBJ2-1	TRBD1	NA	CASSWTRGQGSFF	TGTGCCAGCAGCTGGACGAGGGGACAGGGGTCGTTCTTC
TRBV30	TRBJ2-2	NA	NA	CAWDRTRGGELFF	TGTGCCTGGGATAGGACGCGCGGCGGGGAGCTGTTTTTT
TRBV19	TRBJ1-5	TRBD1	NA	CASSIQGQGHQPQHF	TGTGCCAGTAGTATCCAGGGACAGGGACATCAGCCCCAGCATTTT
TRBV27	TRBJ1-2	NA	NA	CASSPEGYGYTF	TGTGCCAGCAGCCCGGAGGGCTATGGCTACACCTTC
TRBV10-1	TRBJ2-2	TRBD1	NA	CASSGTGAGLGDTGELFF	TGCGCCAGCAGCGGGACAGGGGCCGGGCTTGGTGATACCGGGGAGCTGTTTTTT
TRBV5-4	TRBJ2-2	NA	medium-sized	CASSPIQGGYTGELFF	TGTGCCAGCAGCCCGATACAGGGCGGGTACACCGGGGAGCTGTTTTTT
TRBV29-1	TRBJ1-1	NA	NA	CTGQFMNTEAFF	TGCACTGGACAGTTCATGAACACTGAAGCTTTCTTT
TRBV7-8	TRBJ1-1	NA	NA	CASSTDLNTEAFF	TGTGCCAGCAGCACCGACCTGAACACTGAAGCTTTCTTT
TRBV11-3	TRBJ2-7	NA	NA	CASSLGGLSAEQYF	TGTGCCAGCAGCTTAGGAGGACTCTCGGCCGAGCAGTACTTC